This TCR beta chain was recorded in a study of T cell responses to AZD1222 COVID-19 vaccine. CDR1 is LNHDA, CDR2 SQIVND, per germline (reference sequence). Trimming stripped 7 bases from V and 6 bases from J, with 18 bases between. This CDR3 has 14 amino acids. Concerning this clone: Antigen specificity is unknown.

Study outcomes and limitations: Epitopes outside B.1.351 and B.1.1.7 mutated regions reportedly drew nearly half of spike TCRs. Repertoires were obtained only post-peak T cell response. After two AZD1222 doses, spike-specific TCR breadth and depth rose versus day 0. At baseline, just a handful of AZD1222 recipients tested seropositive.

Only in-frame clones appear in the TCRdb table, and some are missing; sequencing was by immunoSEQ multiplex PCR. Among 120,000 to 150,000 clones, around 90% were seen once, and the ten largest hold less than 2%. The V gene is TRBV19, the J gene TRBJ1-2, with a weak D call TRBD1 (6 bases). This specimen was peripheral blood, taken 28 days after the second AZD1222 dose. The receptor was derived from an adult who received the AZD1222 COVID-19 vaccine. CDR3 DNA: TGTGCCAGTACCCCAGGGGCGGGAGAAAATGGCTACACCTTC. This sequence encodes CASTPGAGENGYTF.